The T cell receptor (beta chain) described here comes from a study of metastatic and nonmetastatic thyroid tumors. Study-level background: Where malignant and benign thyroid patients were concerned, repertoires were compared across blood and tumor or nodule tissue.

Study outcomes and limitations: Malignant tumors reportedly showed significantly higher TCR beta diversity than benign nodules in both blood and tumor.

This clone was recorded many times. The antigen remains unidentified. Methods used by the authors: A distant-metastasis classifier for papillary thyroid cancer was built using CDR3 differences across clinicopathological groups. Through MiXCR, TCRdb re-clonotyped the PCR reads. These V and J calls originate from TCRdb's pipeline instead of the authors' own analysis. The sample contains about 39,000 clones, roughly a fifth of which appear only once. This CDR3 contains 13 residues. The germline V gene has CDR1 DFQATT and CDR2 SNEGSKA (reference sequence). Trimming shortened V by 2 bases and J by 12 bases, and 19 bases separated the two germline ends. All patients were treatment-naive before thyroid surgery.

V and J are TRBV20-1 and TRBJ1-1, with D possibly matching TRBD1 (6 bases). The TCR was taken from a female donor with papillary thyroid cancer or a benign thyroid nodule (not recorded which). Some clones in this sample may be carry-over from other donors' samples. The sample consisted of blood. CDR3 loop: CSARNTGPGTTFF. Written as DNA, the CDR3 is TGCAGTGCTAGAAACACCGGGCCGGGGACAACTTTCTTT.